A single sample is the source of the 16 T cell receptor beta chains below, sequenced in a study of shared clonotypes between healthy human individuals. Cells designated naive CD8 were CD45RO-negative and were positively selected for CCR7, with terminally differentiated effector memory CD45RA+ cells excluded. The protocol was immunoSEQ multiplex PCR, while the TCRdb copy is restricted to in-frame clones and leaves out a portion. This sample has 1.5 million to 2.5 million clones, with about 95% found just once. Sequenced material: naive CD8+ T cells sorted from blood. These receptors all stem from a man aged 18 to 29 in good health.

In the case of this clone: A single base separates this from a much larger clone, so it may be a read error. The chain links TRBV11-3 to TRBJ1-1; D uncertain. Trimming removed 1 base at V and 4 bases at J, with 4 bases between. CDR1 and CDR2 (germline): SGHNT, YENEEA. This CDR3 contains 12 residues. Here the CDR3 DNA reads TGTGCCAGCAGCTTAGGGACCACTGAAGCTTTCTTT. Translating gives CASSLGTTEAFF. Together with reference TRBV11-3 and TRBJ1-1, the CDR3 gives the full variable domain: EAGVVQSPRYKIIEKKQPVAFWCNPISGHNTLYWYLQNLGQGPELLIRYENEEAVDDSQLPKDRFSAERLKGVDSTLKIQPAELGDSAVYLCASSLGTTEAFFGQGTRLTVV.

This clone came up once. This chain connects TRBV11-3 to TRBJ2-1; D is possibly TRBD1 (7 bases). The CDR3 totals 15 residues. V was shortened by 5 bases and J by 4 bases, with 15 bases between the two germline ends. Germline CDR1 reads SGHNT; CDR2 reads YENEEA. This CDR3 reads CASSPQGGSYNEQFF. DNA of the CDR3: TGTGCCAGCAGCCCGCAGGGGGGAAGTTACAATGAGCAGTTCTTC.

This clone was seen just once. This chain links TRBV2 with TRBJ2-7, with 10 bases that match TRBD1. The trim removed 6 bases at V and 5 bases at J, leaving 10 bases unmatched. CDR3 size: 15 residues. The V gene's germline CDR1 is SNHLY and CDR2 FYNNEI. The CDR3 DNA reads TGTGCCAGCAGAGCCGGGACAGGGGCAGCCCACGAGCAGTACTTC. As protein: CASRAGTGAAHEQYF.

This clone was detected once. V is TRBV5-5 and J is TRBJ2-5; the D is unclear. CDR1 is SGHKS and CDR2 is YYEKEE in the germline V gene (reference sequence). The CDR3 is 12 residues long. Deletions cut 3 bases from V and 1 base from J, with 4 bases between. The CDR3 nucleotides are TGTGCCAGCAGCTCTTTCCAAGAGACCCAGTACTTC. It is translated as CASSSFQETQYF.

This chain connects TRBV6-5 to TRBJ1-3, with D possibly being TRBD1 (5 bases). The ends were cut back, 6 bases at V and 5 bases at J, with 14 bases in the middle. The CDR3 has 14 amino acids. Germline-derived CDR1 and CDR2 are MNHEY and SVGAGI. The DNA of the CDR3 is TGTGCCAGCAGCCCCCGACAGACCCGAAACACCATATATTTT. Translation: CASSPRQTRNTIYF.

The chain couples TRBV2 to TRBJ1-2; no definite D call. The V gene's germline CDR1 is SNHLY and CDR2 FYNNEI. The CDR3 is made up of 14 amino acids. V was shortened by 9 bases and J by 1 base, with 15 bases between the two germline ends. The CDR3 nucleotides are TGTGCCAGTGACTCGGAAAATCATAACTATGGCTACACCTTC. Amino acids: CASDSENHNYGYTF.

Here the CDR3 DNA reads TGTGCCAGCAGCGAGGGACTAGCGGGGGGTTTGTCGGGTGAGCAGTTCTTC. Amino acids: CASSEGLAGGLSGEQFF. J is TRBJ2-1 and V is TRBV5-6; 15 nucleotides match TRBD2. CDR3 size: 17 residues. CDR1 and CDR2 (germline): SGHDT, YYEEEE. V lost 4 bases, J lost 9 bases, and 11 bases stayed unmatched.

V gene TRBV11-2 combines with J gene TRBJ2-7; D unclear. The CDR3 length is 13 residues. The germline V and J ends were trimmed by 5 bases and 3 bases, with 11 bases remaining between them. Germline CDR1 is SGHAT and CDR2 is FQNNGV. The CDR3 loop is CASSQGPGYEQYF. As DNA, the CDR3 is TGTGCCAGCAGCCAAGGGCCTGGCTACGAGCAGTACTTC. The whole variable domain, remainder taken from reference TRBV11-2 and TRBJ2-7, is EAGVAQSPRYKIIEKRQSVAFWCNPISGHATLYWYQQILGQGPKLLIQFQNNGVVDDSQLPKDRFSAERLKGVDSTLKIQPAKLEDSAVYLCASSQGPGYEQYFGPGTRLTVT.

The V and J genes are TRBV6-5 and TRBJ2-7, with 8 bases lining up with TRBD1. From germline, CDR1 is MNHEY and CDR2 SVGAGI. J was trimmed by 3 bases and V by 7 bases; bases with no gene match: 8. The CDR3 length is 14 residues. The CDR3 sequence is CASTSPGGFYEQYF. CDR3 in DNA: TGTGCCAGCACCTCCCCAGGGGGCTTCTACGAGCAGTACTTC.

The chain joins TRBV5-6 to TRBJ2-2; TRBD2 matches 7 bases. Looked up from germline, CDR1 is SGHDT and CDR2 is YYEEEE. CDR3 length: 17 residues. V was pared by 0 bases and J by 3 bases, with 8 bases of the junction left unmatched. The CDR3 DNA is TGTGCCAGCAGCTTGGCCCTTAGACTAGCAGACACCGGGGAGCTGTTTTTT. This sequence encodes CASSLALRLADTGELFF.

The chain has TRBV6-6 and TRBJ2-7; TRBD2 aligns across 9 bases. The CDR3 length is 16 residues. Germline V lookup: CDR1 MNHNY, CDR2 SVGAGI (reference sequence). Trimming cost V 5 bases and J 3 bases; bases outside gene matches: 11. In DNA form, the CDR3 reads TGTGCCAGCAGTAACCCTATAGCGGGAGTCGACTACGAGCAGTACTTC. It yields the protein CASSNPIAGVDYEQYF.

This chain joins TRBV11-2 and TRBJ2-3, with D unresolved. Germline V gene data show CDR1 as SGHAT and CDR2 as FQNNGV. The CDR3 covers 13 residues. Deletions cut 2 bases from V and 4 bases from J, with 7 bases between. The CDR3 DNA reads TGTGCCAGCAGCTTAATCCGGGCAGATACGCAGTATTTT. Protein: CASSLIRADTQYF. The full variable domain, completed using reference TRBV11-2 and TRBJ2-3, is EAGVAQSPRYKIIEKRQSVAFWCNPISGHATLYWYQQILGQGPKLLIQFQNNGVVDDSQLPKDRFSAERLKGVDSTLKIQPAKLEDSAVYLCASSLIRADTQYFGPGTRLTVL.

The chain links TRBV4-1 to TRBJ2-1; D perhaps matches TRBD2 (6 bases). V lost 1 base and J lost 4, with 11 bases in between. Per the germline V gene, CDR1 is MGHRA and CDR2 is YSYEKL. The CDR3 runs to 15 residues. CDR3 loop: CASSQAIGLYNEQFF. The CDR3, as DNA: TGCGCCAGCAGCCAAGCAATAGGACTATACAATGAGCAGTTCTTC.

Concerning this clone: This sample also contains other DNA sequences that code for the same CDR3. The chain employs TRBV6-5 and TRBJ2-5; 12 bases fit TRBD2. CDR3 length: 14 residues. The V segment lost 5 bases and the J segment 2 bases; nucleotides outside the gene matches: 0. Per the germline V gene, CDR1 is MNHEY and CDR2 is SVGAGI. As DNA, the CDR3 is TGTGCCAGCAGTCTAGCGGGGGGGCAAGAGACCCAGTACTTC. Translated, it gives CASSLAGGQETQYF.

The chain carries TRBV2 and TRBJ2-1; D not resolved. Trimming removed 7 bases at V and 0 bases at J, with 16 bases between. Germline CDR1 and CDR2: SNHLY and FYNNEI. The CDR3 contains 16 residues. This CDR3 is CASTSVGLSSYNEQFF. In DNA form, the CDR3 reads TGTGCCAGCACCTCGGTCGGGCTGAGCTCCTACAATGAGCAGTTCTTC.

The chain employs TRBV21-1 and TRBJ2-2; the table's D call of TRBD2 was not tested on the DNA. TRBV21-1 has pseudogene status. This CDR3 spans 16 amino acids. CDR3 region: CASSHWDSRDTGELFF. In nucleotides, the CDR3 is TGTGCCAGCAGCCATTGGGACTCCCGGGACACCGGGGAGCTGTTTTTT.